This paragraph reports one TCR beta chain. Its recognized antigen is unknown. Base qualities are not at hand, and no much larger clone is one base apart. The cohort consisted of 650 to 850 healthy bone marrow donors. At the time of sampling, all cohort members were nominally healthy, though unrecorded immune exposures were likely present. The donor was CMV seronegative and belonged to the group of 352 seronegative cohort members. Each donor provided a peripheral blood sample, and peripheral blood mononuclear cells were used for TCR beta sequencing. The Qiagen DNeasy Blood Extraction Kit was used to extract genomic DNA from the blood cell samples. Libraries were constructed by the immunoSEQ multiplex PCR assay. For the multiplex PCR, a mixture combining 60 forward primers for TCR Vbeta segments and 13 reverse primers for TCR Jbeta segments was used. A multiplex PCR assay on genomic DNA amplified the CDR3 region of rearranged TCR beta genes. Amplified TCR beta libraries were sequenced as 87-base-pair reads on the Illumina HiSeq System. The study's own analysis went as follows. A later analysis tallied 75 million to 95 million unique TCR beta chains across the 666 repertoires, and around 12 million of those chains were shared by two or more donors. To remove PCR and sequencing errors, raw reads were error-corrected and collapsed into unique sequences using a nearest-neighbor algorithm that merged closely related sequences. Alignment of CDR3 sequences to IMGT reference sequences was used to assign V, D and J gene segments. For a sequence to be retained, a match of at least six nucleotides was required to both a V gene segment and a J gene segment. A rearrangement counted as productive if the CDR3 had no stop codons and remained in frame with V and J, and every other rearrangement counted as non-productive. Following IMGT convention, CDR3 was defined as the stretch from the second conserved V-encoded cysteine to the conserved J-encoded phenylalanine. The earlier analysis of some 580 of the donors excluded any sequence lacking an unambiguous match to a single V gene segment. In an earlier analysis of approximately 500 of the donors, a V segment was called functional when productive rearrangements were above 56.7%, and segregating when the standard deviation between donors exceeded 5%. A statistical classification framework was built to diagnose cytomegalovirus status from the catalog of TCR beta chain sequences. V and J gene assignment, in a later analysis, came from comparing TCR nucleotide sequences with IMGT/GENE-DB human TR gene sequences. In a later analysis, CDR3 sequences and most-parsimonious VDJ recombination scenarios were assigned using the TCRdist pipeline. A later analysis defined each TCR beta chain by its CDR3 amino acid sequence plus V-gene family, and excluded reads lacking a unique V-gene family. As a way to deal with suspected cross-contamination and a sequencing artifact, a later analysis dropped 640 or so nucleotide sequences that were highly shared and had low generation probability. In a later analysis, a clonal expansion index for each public chain was calculated from normalized within-repertoire ranks of inferred template counts. Generation probabilities in a later analysis came from a VDJ recombination model fitted to out-of-frame rearrangements, and those results were checked against IGoR. In a later analysis, TCR-TCR, TCR-HLA and TCR-CMV co-occurrence was scored with hypergeometric tests, and a repertoire-size bias correction was applied to TCR pairs. A later analysis estimated false discovery rates by permuting HLA or CMV assignments 20 times. A later analysis grouped co-occurring TCRs with DBSCAN, adding TCRdist sequence similarity when clustering within HLA-allele-positive subsets. For co-occurrence clustering, repertoires with fewer than 30,000 or more than 120,000 public chains were excluded, along with several repertoires with anomalous nucleotide sharing. Entries here come from immuneACCESS through TCRdb and include only in-frame sequences with V and J called. Some clones fail to appear in such tables; in the studies checked, an unresolved V gene covers under half of the shortfall, and the cause of the remainder is unknown. V, J and clone size derive from that table, while D and trimming were established from the DNA sequence. The sample records 90,000 to 120,000 clones, around three quarters of which are singletons. Clones ranked in the top ten supply roughly 3.9% of the sample.

This sample stems from a study of cytomegalovirus exposure and HLA in healthy donors (dated by TCRdb to the late 2010s). Study-level background: In an earlier analysis of 587 of the donors, roughly 300 Gb of sequence data and approximately 120 million unique TCR beta sequences from 150 million to 200 million T cells were reported. An early release covering approximately 600 HLA-typed donors comprised around 300 gigabases of sequencing data and approximately 80 million unique TCR sequences. Among the roughly 390 genotyped donors, approximately 82% belonged to the genetic ancestry cluster associated with self-reported Caucasian donors. The aim of the study was to test whether cataloging public T cell receptors could identify signatures of past pathogen exposure. The study profiled the T cell repertoires of under 700 subjects by immunosequencing and related them to cytomegalovirus serostatus. In addition to the first cohort of approximately 650 subjects, a separate validation cohort of 130 or so different subjects was used. The study combined high-throughput TCR immunosequencing, statistical association of individual TCRs with disease status, and machine learning to predict cytomegalovirus infection status. In a later analysis, previously published TCR beta repertoires from about 640 donors were re-analyzed and high-resolution HLA genotyping was added so that TCR occurrence patterns could be studied. The later analysis used no new phenotypic data to find candidate immune exposures, relying instead on TCR beta sequences and their occurrence across donors. To decide whether each TCR beta V gene segment behaved as functional or pseudogenic, an earlier analysis of over 500 of the donors relied on high-throughput TCR beta sequencing. Alongside the repertoire data, information on donor age, sex, ethnicity and CMV serostatus was compiled. Genome-wide SNP genotypes for about 65% of the roughly 700 donors were used in a later genetic analysis, which treated that subset as a discovery cohort. All discovery cohort repertoires had been generated on a single sequencing platform. HLA typing included class I and class II loci at four-digit resolution. The number of typed donors differed by locus: about 629-640 for A, B, C, DRB1 and DQB1; 522 for DQA1; 606 for DPA1; and some 430 for DPB1. Four to six DR-DQ haplotypes were handled as single units for association and clustering, since linkage in the cohort was strong. Across some 400 genotyped donors of the cohort, an average of roughly 200,000 unique TCR beta nucleotide sequences per donor were sequenced, and 15% to 20% of those sequences were non-productive. Here is what the overall study found, with its caveats: According to a later analysis, most CMV-associated TCR beta chains appeared to be HLA-restricted, and the HLA associations seemed to be driven largely by CMV exposure. A group of highly shared sequence variants was considered likely to be a technical artifact of the sequencing pipeline. Linkage disequilibrium might explain the correlated functional status among segregating V segments, but an unknown experimental factor could not be ruled out. A total of about 180 TCR beta chains were listed by the study as associated with cytomegalovirus. The classifier was reported to diagnose cytomegalovirus status with high specificity and sensitivity in both the original cohort and the validation cohort. Immune exposure information for the cohort was limited to CMV serostatus. A further reported finding was that TCR beta sequences accurately predicted the HLA-A and HLA-B alleles for most subjects in the first cohort. Roughly uniform sequencing depth across donors was assumed in presence/absence analyses, although this assumption may not hold. Because HLA typing was unavailable for some donors at each locus, only the typed subset was used in association tests. In vitro tests confirmed that a few of the cytomegalovirus-associated TCR beta chains recognize cytomegalovirus antigens. Several of the top co-occurrence clusters appeared to be linked to parvovirus B19, influenza, CMV and Epstein-Barr virus, according to a later analysis. The authors suggested that the approach could potentially be generalized to other disease states and immunological phenotypes. Specific HLA alleles were associated with over 15,000 TCR beta sequences at a false discovery rate of 0.05 in a later analysis. The cohort was sequenced for TCR beta chains only, and without alpha or paired-chain data the features that could be detected were limited. Most TCR sequences were seen in very few donors, while some public TCRs were found in many individuals. Broadly in line with IMGT annotations, most TCR beta V segments showed up in productive rearrangements about 90% or about 30% of the time in an earlier analysis of 587 of the donors. Compared with equally common non-associated chains, HLA-associated TCR beta chains in a later analysis were more clonally expanded and had lower generation probabilities. Because counts were too low, roughly 17 rarely observed V segments, including chromosome 9 orphons, were left out of the earlier analysis of 587 of the donors. Strong co-occurrence of HLA alleles, especially DR and DQ, made assigning TCR associations to individual alleles difficult. A later genetic analysis reported fewer N-insertions in productive TCRs among donors in an Asian-associated ancestry cluster than the roughly 620-donor mean. A later genetic analysis associated a missense DCLRE1C variant with V-gene and J-gene trimming of TCR beta chains, and an independent cohort replicated the association. A later analysis found that TCR association rates varied across HLA loci, with DRB1 alleles showing the most associated TCRs and HLA-C alleles the fewest.

This TCR was recovered from a male donor in good health and CMV-seronegative. The sample consisted of PBMCs.

In nucleotide form, the sequence is TGTGCCAGCACCTCGTTGGTGAGCGGGAGGGCAGATACGCAGTATTTT. Translation gives CASTSLVSGRADTQYF. Recombination linked TRBV7-9 to TRBJ2-3; TRBD2 aligns with 10 central bases. CDR1 SEHNR and CDR2 FQNEAQ are derived from the germline V gene (reference sequence). V has 7 bases trimmed and J has 4 bases trimmed; junction bases matching no gene number 11. From its cysteine to its phenylalanine, the CDR3 spans 16 amino acids. Only the CDR3 portion is preserved as DNA: 48 bases, with reading frame beginning at the first base.